The source of this TCR beta chain is a study of T cells after yellow fever vaccination. Conversion of TCR transcripts into cDNA relied on 5'RACE template switching, which added a universal primer site and UMIs. One entry per CDR3 protein results from TCRdb running MiXCR on the 5' RACE reads. The repertoire consists of about 220,000 distinct CDR3 sequences, with less than 3.5% occurring once and the leading ten covering around 3%. This CDR3 spans 16 amino acids. The V end was cut by 1 base, the J end by 4 bases, with 16 bases between. The germline V gene encodes CDR1 LGHNA and CDR2 YSLEER. This sequence originates from a man aged 18 to 30 who received the YFV17D yellow fever vaccine. This specimen consisted of CD4+ T cells sorted from PBMCs, obtained 10 days after the yellow fever booster vaccination. The chain combines TRBV4-3 with TRBJ1-2, with D maybe TRBD1 (6 bases). CDR3 in amino acids: CASSQGVGQTSYGYTF. The CDR3 nucleotides are TGCGCCAGCAGCCAAGGGGTAGGACAGACTAGCTATGGCTACACCTTC.